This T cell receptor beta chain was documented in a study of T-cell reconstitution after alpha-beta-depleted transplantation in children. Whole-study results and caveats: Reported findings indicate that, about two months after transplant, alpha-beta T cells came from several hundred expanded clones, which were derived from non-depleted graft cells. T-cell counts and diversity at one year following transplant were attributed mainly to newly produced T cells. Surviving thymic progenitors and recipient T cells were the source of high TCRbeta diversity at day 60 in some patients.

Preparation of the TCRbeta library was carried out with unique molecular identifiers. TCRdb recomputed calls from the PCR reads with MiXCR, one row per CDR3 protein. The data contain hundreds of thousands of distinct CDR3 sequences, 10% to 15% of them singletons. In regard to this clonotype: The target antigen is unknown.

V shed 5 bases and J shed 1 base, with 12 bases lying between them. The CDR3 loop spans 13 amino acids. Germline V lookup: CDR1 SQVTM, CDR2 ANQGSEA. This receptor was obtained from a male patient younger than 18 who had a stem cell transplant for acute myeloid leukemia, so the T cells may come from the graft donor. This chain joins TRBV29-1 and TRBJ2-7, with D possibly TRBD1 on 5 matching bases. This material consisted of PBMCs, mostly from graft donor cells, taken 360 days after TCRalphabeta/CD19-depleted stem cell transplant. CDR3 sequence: CSVTPGSSYEQYF. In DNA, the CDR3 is TGCAGCGTTACCCCAGGGTCTTCCTACGAGCAGTACTTC.